This T cell receptor (beta chain) was captured by sequencing in a study of beta chain features in type 1 diabetes. Overall study findings and caveats: Whether TCRB rearrangement is influenced by HLA type went unresolved here. Researchers reported that naive, central memory and Treg TCRB repertoires appeared more similar in patients than in healthy donors.

Only a few counts were recorded for this clone. What it recognizes is unknown. This CDR3 spans 15 amino acids. After removal of 1 base from V and 5 bases from J, the junction contained 4 bases not matched to a gene. Germline V CDR1 and CDR2: SGHTA, FQGNSA. Reverse transcription of all isolated RNA meant that expressed TCRB transcripts were sequenced. About 3.57 million reads per sample on average were obtained from naive, central memory and regulatory T cell samples. Using immunoSEQ multiplex PCR, the repertoire was profiled, and TCRdb retains in-frame clones only, with some absent. Among some 150,000 clones listed, 11% were seen once.

Sequencing used central memory CD4+ T cells from blood. The chain recombines TRBV7-2 with TRBJ2-7, with TRBD2 matching over 11 bases. This receptor was identified in a man aged 18 to 29 in good health. The CDR3 here is CASSLGSGGADEQYF. CDR3 DNA sequence: TGTGCCAGCAGCTTAGGTAGCGGGGGGGCGGACGAGCAGTACTTC.